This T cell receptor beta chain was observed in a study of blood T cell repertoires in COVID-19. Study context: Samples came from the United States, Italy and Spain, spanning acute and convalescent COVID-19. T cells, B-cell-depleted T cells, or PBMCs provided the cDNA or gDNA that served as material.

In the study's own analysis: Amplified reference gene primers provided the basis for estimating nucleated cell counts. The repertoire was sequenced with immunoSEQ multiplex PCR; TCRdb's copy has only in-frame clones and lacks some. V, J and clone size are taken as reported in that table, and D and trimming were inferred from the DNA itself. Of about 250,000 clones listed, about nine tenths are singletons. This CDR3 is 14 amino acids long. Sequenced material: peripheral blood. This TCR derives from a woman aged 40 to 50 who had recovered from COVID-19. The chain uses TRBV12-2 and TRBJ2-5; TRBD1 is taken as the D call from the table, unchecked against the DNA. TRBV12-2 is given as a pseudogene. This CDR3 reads CASRLVGTVYAQYF. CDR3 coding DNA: TGTGCAAGTCGCTTAGTGGGGACAGTCTATGCCCAGTACTTC.